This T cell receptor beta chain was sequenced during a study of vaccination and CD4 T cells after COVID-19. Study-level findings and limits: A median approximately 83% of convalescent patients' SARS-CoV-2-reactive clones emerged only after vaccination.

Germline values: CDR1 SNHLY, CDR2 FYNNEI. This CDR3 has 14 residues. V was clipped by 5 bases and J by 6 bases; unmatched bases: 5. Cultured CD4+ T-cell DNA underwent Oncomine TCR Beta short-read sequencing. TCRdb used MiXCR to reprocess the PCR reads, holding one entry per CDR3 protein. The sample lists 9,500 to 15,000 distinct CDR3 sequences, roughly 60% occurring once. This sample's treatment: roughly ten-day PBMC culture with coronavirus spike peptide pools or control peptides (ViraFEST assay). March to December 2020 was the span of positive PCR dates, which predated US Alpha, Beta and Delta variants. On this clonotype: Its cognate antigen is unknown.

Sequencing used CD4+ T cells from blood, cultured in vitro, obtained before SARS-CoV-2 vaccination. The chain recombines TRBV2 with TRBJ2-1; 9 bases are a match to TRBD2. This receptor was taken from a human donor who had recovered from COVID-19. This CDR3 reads CASSTGLAANEQFF. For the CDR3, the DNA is TGTGCCAGCAGTACGGGACTAGCAGCCAATGAGCAGTTCTTC.